This T cell receptor (beta chain) was found in a study of cytomegalovirus exposure and HLA in healthy donors. Across the whole study: The study's early data release held some 85 million unique TCRs from HLA-typed donors.

As for this clone: Antigen specificity is unknown.

Study results and limitations: There were several of the most significant clusters that appeared linked to common viral pathogens in a later analysis. In a later analysis, specific HLA alleles were associated with 15,000 to 20,000 TCR beta sequences at a 0.05 false discovery rate.

This PCR relied on a set of 60 Vbeta primers and 13 Jbeta primers. The repertoire was sequenced with immunoSEQ multiplex PCR; TCRdb's copy has only in-frame clones and lacks some. The table has 180,000 or so clones, 79% seen once. The junction had 13 bases not matched to a gene; V was cut back by 4 bases and J by 0 bases. The CDR3 consists of 18 residues. The germline V gene has CDR1 SGHRS and CDR2 YFSETQ. This clonotype was sampled from a woman between 45 and 60 years old in good health and CMV-seronegative. The sample consisted of PBMCs. The chain couples TRBV5-1 to TRBJ2-3, with 8 nucleotides matching TRBD2. The CDR3 here is CASSRSGTSGISTDTQYF. The CDR3 coding sequence is TGCGCCAGCAGCCGCTCCGGAACTAGCGGTATCAGCACAGATACGCAGTATTTT.